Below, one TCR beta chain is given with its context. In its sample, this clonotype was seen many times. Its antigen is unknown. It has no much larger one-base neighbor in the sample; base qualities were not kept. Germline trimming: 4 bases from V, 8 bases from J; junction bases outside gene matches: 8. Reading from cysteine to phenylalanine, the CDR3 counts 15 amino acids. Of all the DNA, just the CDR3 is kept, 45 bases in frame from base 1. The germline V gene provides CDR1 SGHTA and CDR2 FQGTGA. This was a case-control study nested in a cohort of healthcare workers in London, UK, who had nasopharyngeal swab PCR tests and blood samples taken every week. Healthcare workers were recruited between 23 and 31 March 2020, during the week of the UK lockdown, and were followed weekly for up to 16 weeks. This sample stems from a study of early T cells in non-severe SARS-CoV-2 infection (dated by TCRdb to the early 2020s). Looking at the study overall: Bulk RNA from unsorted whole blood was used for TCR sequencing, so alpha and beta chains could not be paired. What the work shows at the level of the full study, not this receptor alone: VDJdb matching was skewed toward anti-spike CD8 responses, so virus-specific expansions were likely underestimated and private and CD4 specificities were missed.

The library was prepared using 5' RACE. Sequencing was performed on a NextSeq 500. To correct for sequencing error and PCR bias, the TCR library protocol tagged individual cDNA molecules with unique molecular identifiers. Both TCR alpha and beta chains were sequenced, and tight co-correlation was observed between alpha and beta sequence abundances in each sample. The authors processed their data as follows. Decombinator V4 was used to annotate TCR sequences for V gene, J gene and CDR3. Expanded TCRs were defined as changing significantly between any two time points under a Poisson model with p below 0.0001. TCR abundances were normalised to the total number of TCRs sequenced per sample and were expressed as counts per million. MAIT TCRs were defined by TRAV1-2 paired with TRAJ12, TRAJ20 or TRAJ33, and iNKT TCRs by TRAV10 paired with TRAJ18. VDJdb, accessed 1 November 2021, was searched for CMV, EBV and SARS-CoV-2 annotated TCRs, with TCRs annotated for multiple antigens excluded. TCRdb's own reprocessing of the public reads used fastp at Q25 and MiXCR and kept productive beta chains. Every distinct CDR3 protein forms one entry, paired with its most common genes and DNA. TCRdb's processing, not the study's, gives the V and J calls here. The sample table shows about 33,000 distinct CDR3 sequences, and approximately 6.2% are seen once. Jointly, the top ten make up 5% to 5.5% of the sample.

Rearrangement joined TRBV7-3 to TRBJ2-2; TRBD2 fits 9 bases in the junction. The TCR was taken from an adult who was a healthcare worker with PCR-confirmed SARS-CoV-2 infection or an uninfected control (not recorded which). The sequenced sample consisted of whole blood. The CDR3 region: CASSSELAGKGELFF. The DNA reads TGTGCCAGCAGCTCCGAGCTAGCGGGAAAAGGGGAGCTGTTTTTT. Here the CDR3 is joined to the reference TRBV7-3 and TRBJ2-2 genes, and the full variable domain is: GAGVSQTPSNKVTEKGKYVELRCDPISGHTALYWYRQSLGQGPEFLIYFQGTGAADDSGLPNDRFFAVRPEGSVSTLKIQRTERGDSAVYLCASSSELAGKGELFFGEGSRLTVL.